The 10 T cell receptor beta chains listed next were all sequenced from one sample in a study of shared clonotypes between healthy human individuals. The assay was immunoSEQ multiplex PCR, and TCRdb's table has in-frame clones only and misses some. The sample has about 1,900,000 clones, about 95% seen once. Naive CD8 isolation took CD45RO-negative cells positively selected for CCR7 and excluded terminally differentiated effector memory CD45RA+ cells. Source material: naive CD8+ T cells sorted from blood. The receptors derive from a man younger than 30 in good health.

The chain employs TRBV10-3 and TRBJ1-2; a weak D match, TRBD1 (5 bases). The CDR3 sequence is 14 residues long. Deletions cut 3 bases from V and 3 bases from J, with 11 bases between. Germline lookup yields CDR1 ENHRY and CDR2 SYGVKD. The chain's CDR3 is CAISDRAGDYGYTF. In DNA form, the CDR3 reads TGTGCCATCAGTGACAGGGCTGGGGACTATGGCTACACCTTC.

The V and J genes are TRBV25-1 and TRBJ2-6, with 8 bases aligning to TRBD1. The CDR3 totals 18 residues. With 1 base clipped from V and 1 base from J, the junction kept 6 bases outside the gene matches. Germline CDR1 is MGHDK and CDR2 is SYGVNS. CDR3 DNA: TGTGCCAGCAGTGAATTCGGGACAGGCTTATCTGGGGCCAACGTCCTGACTTTC. This sequence encodes CASSEFGTGLSGANVLTF.

This clone is a singleton in its sample. The chain couples TRBV4-1 to TRBJ1-3; D is unclear. Germline CDR1 MGHRA, CDR2 YSYEKL. This CDR3 comprises 17 residues. Trimming left V 0 bases short and J 0 bases short, with 12 bases between. Written as DNA, the CDR3 is TGCGCCAGCAGCCAAGAAGAAGCGACTGCCTCTGGAAACACCATATATTTT. As protein: CASSQEEATASGNTIYF.

The chain recombines TRBV5-6 with TRBJ1-5, with a weak D call TRBD1 (5 bases). Germline loops: CDR1 SGHDT, CDR2 YYEEEE. Between the trimmed V and J ends, which lost 5 bases and 6 bases, there was a span of 15 bases. The CDR3 is made up of 14 amino acids. The CDR3 sequence: CASRNWGSGQPQHF. CDR3 DNA sequence: TGTGCCAGCAGAAATTGGGGCTCAGGTCAGCCCCAGCATTTT.

This rearrangement joins TRBV2 to TRBJ1-1, with no clear D. V was clipped by 8 bases and J by 7 bases, with 11 bases between them. CDR1 and CDR2 (germline): SNHLY, FYNNEI. CDR3 size: 11 residues. This CDR3 reads CASGGAFEAFF. CDR3 DNA sequence: TGTGCCAGCGGAGGAGCTTTTGAAGCTTTCTTT. The variable domain in full, completed from reference TRBV2 and TRBJ1-1, reads EPEVTQTPSHQVTQMGQEVILRCVPISNHLYFYWYRQILGQKVEFLVSFYNNEISEKSEIFDDQFSVERPDGSNFTLKIRSTKLEDSAMYFCASGGAFEAFFGQGTRLTVV.

The V and J genes are TRBV9 and TRBJ2-3; perhaps TRBD1 as D (5 bases). The CDR3 runs 15 residues. Germline CDR1 is SGDLS and CDR2 is YYNGEE. Trimming cost V 3 bases and J 1 base, with 12 bases left between them. DNA for the CDR3: TGTGCCAGCAGCGAACAGGATTTGGGCACAGATACGCAGTATTTT. Protein sequence: CASSEQDLGTDTQYF.

The chain is built from TRBV7-3 and TRBJ2-1; TRBD1 matches at 9 bases. CDR3 size: 15 residues. Germline V gene sequence: CDR1 SGHTA, CDR2 FQGTGA. V was pared by 4 bases and J by 4 bases, with 5 bases of the junction left unmatched. CDR3 residues: CASSSPGQGYNEQFF. In DNA form, the CDR3 reads TGTGCCAGCAGCTCGCCGGGACAGGGTTACAATGAGCAGTTCTTC.

This chain joins TRBV7-9 and TRBJ1-1, with a possible D match to TRBD1 (6 bases). V lost 8 bases, J lost 0 bases, and 13 bases lay in between. Germline CDR1 reads SEHNR; CDR2 reads FQNEAQ (reference sequence). The CDR3 has 14 residues. CDR3 DNA sequence: TGTGCCAGCCTCCCGGGACAAATGAACACTGAAGCTTTCTTT. Protein: CASLPGQMNTEAFF.

The CDR3 coding sequence is TGTGCCAGCAGTTCCCTAGAGGATACGCAGTATTTT. Amino acids: CASSSLEDTQYF. The chain couples TRBV25-1 to TRBJ2-3; D not resolved. V was pared by 5 bases and J by 6 bases, with 9 bases between. The V gene's germline CDR1 is MGHDK and CDR2 SYGVNS. The CDR3 runs to 12 residues.

The genes are TRBV7-8 and TRBJ2-7; 9 bases align to TRBD2. V was clipped by 1 base and J by 1 base; unmatched bases: 8. Germline V lookup: CDR1 SGHVS, CDR2 FQNEAQ. CDR3 length equals 17 residues. For the CDR3, the DNA is TGTGCCAGCAGCTTAGATAGTATAGCGGGAGTATCCTACGAGCAGTACTTC. Translated, it gives CASSLDSIAGVSYEQYF. The entire variable domain, with the rest obtained from reference TRBV7-8 and TRBJ2-7, is as follows: GAGVSQSPRYKVAKRGQDVALRCDPISGHVSLFWYQQALGQGPEFLTYFQNEAQLDKSGLPSDRFFAERPEGSVSTLKIQRTQQEDSAVYLCASSLDSIAGVSYEQYFGPGTRLTVT.